This is a list of T cell receptor beta chains from one sample in a study of radiotherapy plus CTLA-4 blockade in lung cancer. Clones were read by immunoSEQ multiplex PCR, and TCRdb kept only the in-frame ones, dropping some. The sample has 55,000 to 65,000 clones, approximately 76% seen once. This sample comprised peripheral blood, obtained from a patient treated with radiotherapy plus ipilimumab. The origin of the receptors is a human donor with non-small cell lung cancer who had a complete response to radiotherapy plus ipilimumab. The CDR3 runs from the conserved cysteine through the conserved F or W. A D gene is named only where the DNA matches it firmly. The size of a clone is reported for some rows only, either as once, few or many, or as a class for expanded clones.

cdr3_nt cdr3_aa d_call j_call cdr3_length v_call clone_size
TGCGCCAGCAGTGAAACAGGGGGCGTCGCTGAAGCTTTCTTT CASSETGGVAEAFF TRBD1 TRBJ1-1 14 TRBV10-2 NA
TGTGCCAGCAGCTTCAGCGGGAGCTCCTACAATGAGCAGTTCTTC CASSFSGSSYNEQFF TRBD2 TRBJ2-1 15 TRBV11-2 NA
TGTGCCAGCAGCTTGGTTCCCTCCGGGGAGCTGTTTTTT CASSLVPSGELFF NA TRBJ2-2 13 TRBV5-5 NA
TGCGCCAGCAGCCAAGAGACAGACAAAAGATACGAGCAGTACTTC CASSQETDKRYEQYF NA TRBJ2-7 15 TRBV5-4 few
TGTGCCTGGAGTTCTTCGACAGGGTTCCGGCTCTACGAGCAGTACTTC CAWSSSTGFRLYEQYF TRBD1 TRBJ2-7 16 TRBV30 NA
TGCGCCAGCAGCTTCGAAAGCCCGGGACAGAGCTACGAGCAGTACTTC CASSFESPGQSYEQYF TRBD1 TRBJ2-7 16 TRBV5-1 NA
TGTGCCAGCAGTCCCACGGACACCGGCTCCTACGAGCAGTACTTC CASSPTDTGSYEQYF NA TRBJ2-7 15 TRBV27 once
TGTGCCTGGAGTCCAAAGGGGGGGGACCCCCCGGGCACAGATACGCAGTATTTT CAWSPKGGDPPGTDTQYF NA TRBJ2-3 18 TRBV30 NA
TGTGCCAGCAGCATGGGACTAGCGGGAGGGAATGAGCAGTTCTTC CASSMGLAGGNEQFF TRBD2 TRBJ2-1 15 TRBV9 NA
TGTGCCAGCAGCCCGGGACAGGACCAAGAGACCCAGTACTTC CASSPGQDQETQYF TRBD1 TRBJ2-5 14 TRBV28 once
TGTGCCTGGAGTCAAGACAGGAGCTCCTACAATGAGCAGTTCTTC CAWSQDRSSYNEQFF NA TRBJ2-1 15 TRBV30 NA
TGTGCCAGTAGTATAGGTTTGGCCCGAGGGGGCCAGTCATCTGGAAACACCATATATTTT CASSIGLARGGQSSGNTIYF TRBD1 TRBJ1-3 20 TRBV19 once
TGCGCCAGCAAGGGGGCCCTACAGGGGGTGAACACCGGGGAGCTGTTTTTT CASKGALQGVNTGELFF TRBD1 TRBJ2-2 17 TRBV5-1 once
TGTGCCAGCTCACCCAGGGCCGGGGCCAACGTCCTGACTTTC CASSPRAGANVLTF NA TRBJ2-6 14 TRBV18 few
TGTGCCAGCAGCCAAGATAGACGGGAGAACACTGAAGCTTTCTTT CASSQDRRENTEAFF NA TRBJ1-1 15 TRBV4-2 NA
TGTGCCAGTAGTAGATGGACGGCGGGACAAGAGACCCAGTACTTC CASSRWTAGQETQYF NA TRBJ2-5 15 TRBV19 NA
TGTGCCAGCAGTGCCAGGGTTTTCGAGACCCAGTACTTC CASSARVFETQYF NA TRBJ2-5 13 TRBV25-1 NA
TGTGCCAGCAGCCCTGGACATGCCTACGAGCAGTACTTC CASSPGHAYEQYF NA TRBJ2-7 13 TRBV6-5 NA
TGTGCCAGCAGTTACCTCCTAACGGGGAATTCACCCCTCCACTTT CASSYLLTGNSPLHF NA TRBJ1-6 15 TRBV6-5 NA
TGCAGTATGGCCCCGGGGACTGAAGCTTTCTTT CSMAPGTEAFF NA TRBJ1-1 11 TRBV20-1 NA
TGTGCCAGCAGTTACTCGTACTCAACGAACACTGAAGCTTTCTTT CASSYSYSTNTEAFF NA TRBJ1-1 15 TRBV6-5 NA
TGTGCCAGCAGCTTAGATCCTTTCACCGGGGAGCTGTTTTTT CASSLDPFTGELFF NA TRBJ2-2 14 TRBV11-2 NA
TGTGCCAGCTCCGATTACGGAGGGACCCAGTACTTC CASSDYGGTQYF NA TRBJ2-5 12 TRBV18 few
TGTGCCAGCAGCCAAGTTCTAGCGGAGCCCGGAAACATTCAGTACTTC CASSQVLAEPGNIQYF TRBD2 TRBJ2-4 16 TRBV4-2 few
TGCGCCAGCAGCCACGCTTCACCGGGACAGGGCCCCTACGAGCAGTACTTC CASSHASPGQGPYEQYF TRBD1 TRBJ2-7 17 TRBV5-1 NA
TGTGCCAGCAGCTCACAGGGTACCTATGGCTACACCTTC CASSSQGTYGYTF NA TRBJ1-2 13 TRBV4-2 NA
TGTGCCAGCAGTGAACACCCCAAGGGCGGGATAGTGGACGAGCAGTACTTC CASSEHPKGGIVDEQYF NA TRBJ2-7 17 TRBV2 few
TGTGCCAGCAGCCGGGAGGCCCTAATGAACACTGAAGCTTTCTTT CASSREALMNTEAFF NA TRBJ1-1 15 TRBV7-9 NA
TGCGCCAGCAGCTTGTTCAGTTGGAGGGGTACGCAGTATTTT CASSLFSWRGTQYF NA TRBJ2-3 14 TRBV5-1 NA
TGTGCCAGTAGTATACAGGGGGCCTCGTCTGGAAACACCATATATTTT CASSIQGASSGNTIYF TRBD1 TRBJ1-3 16 TRBV19 few
TGTGCCAGTAGTATAGCAGGGGGCCTGGGAGAAGATACGCAGTATTTT CASSIAGGLGEDTQYF TRBD1 TRBJ2-3 16 TRBV19 NA
TGTGCCAGCAGTTTAAGGGGTTACTACGAGCAGTACTTC CASSLRGYYEQYF NA TRBJ2-7 13 TRBV28 NA
TGTGCCTGGAGTACATTAGGGACAGGGGTAAAGGGCTACACCTTC CAWSTLGTGVKGYTF TRBD1 TRBJ1-2 15 TRBV30 NA